Below, 23 T cell receptor beta chains from the same sample are listed, as sequenced in a study of T cells after yellow fever vaccination. TCRdb fed the 5' RACE reads into MiXCR, producing one record per CDR3 protein. The sample contains a few hundred thousand distinct CDR3 sequences, around 6.4% of which appear only once. The sequenced sample was PBMCs, obtained 5 days after the yellow fever booster vaccination. The receptors originated from a man aged 25 to 40 who received the YFV17D yellow fever vaccine.

In this sample, this clonotype turned up many times. This chain connects TRBV27 to TRBJ2-1; D gene unclear. Per the germline V gene, CDR1 is MNHEY and CDR2 is SMNVEV (reference sequence). The CDR3 totals 11 residues. V was trimmed by 3 bases and J by 12 bases, leaving 9 bases between them. As DNA, the CDR3 is TGTGCCAGCAGTTTTGCCCGATTGCAGTTCTTC. Protein sequence: CASSFARLQFF.

This chain's CDR3 is CSARHRTSGSMDTQYF. The CDR3 DNA follows: TGCAGTGCTCGCCACCGGACTAGCGGGAGTATGGATACGCAGTATTTT. The chain is built from TRBV20-1 and TRBJ2-3; 13 positions match TRBD2. V was clipped by 5 bases and J by 6 bases; unmatched bases: 11. Per the germline V gene, CDR1 is DFQATT and CDR2 is SNEGSKA (reference sequence). This CDR3 comprises 16 residues.

The chain uses TRBV19 and TRBJ2-2, with D hard to call. The germline gives CDR1 LNHDA, CDR2 SQIVND (reference sequence). The V and J ends lost 3 bases and 7 bases respectively, with 12 bases between them. The CDR3 runs to 14 residues. The CDR3 region is CASSIVSGGGELFF. In DNA form, the CDR3 reads TGTGCCAGTAGTATTGTTTCGGGTGGCGGGGAGCTGTTTTTT.

In its sample, this clonotype was seen many times. The CDR3 DNA sequence: TGTGCCAGTCATCGGGGGGGCAGTCGATTGGCCCAGTACTTC. Translation gives CASHRGGSRLAQYF. The rearrangement links TRBV28 to TRBJ2-5; 8 nucleotides agree with TRBD2. The CDR3 spans 14 residues. CDR1 MDHEN and CDR2 SYDVKM come from the germline V gene. The junction had 15 bases not matched to a gene; V was cut back by 9 bases and J by 9 bases.

This clonotype was picked up many times. This chain links TRBV20-1 with TRBJ2-5; D unclear. The CDR3 is 12 amino acids. Germline CDR1 and CDR2: DFQATT and SNEGSKA (reference sequence). V lost 1 base and J lost 2, with 5 bases in between. CDR3 in amino acids: CSARGRQETQYF. CDR3 DNA sequence: TGCAGTGCTAGAGGTAGACAAGAGACCCAGTACTTC.

Ten or more counts support this clonotype. The genes are TRBV7-9 and TRBJ2-5; no clear D gene. Per the germline V gene, CDR1 is SEHNR and CDR2 is FQNEAQ (reference sequence). This CDR3 spans 14 amino acids. The V gene lost 2 bases and the J gene lost 2 bases, with 9 bases spanning the gap. The CDR3 coding sequence is TGTGCCAGCAGCTTACTTGGCGCGCAAGAGACCCAGTACTTC. This translates into CASSLLGAQETQYF.

The chain uses TRBV20-1 and TRBJ2-3, with D perhaps TRBD2 (5 bases). The V end lost 0 bases, the J end lost 2 bases, and 15 bases lay between the germline ends. In germline, CDR1 is DFQATT, CDR2 SNEGSKA (reference sequence). This CDR3 spans 16 amino acids. The CDR3 loop is CSARDGGRWDTDTQYF. The CDR3 bases are TGCAGTGCTAGAGATGGCGGGCGTTGGGACACAGATACGCAGTATTTT.

There are many counts of this clonotype. The rearrangement links TRBV7-9 to TRBJ1-5; no clear D gene. The CDR3 is made up of 14 amino acids. Germline CDR1 SEHNR, CDR2 FQNEAQ (reference sequence). V was clipped by 1 base and J by 5 bases, with 9 bases between them. CDR3 DNA sequence: TGTGCCAGCAGCTTAGACAGTGTGGATCAGCCCCAGCATTTT. Translating gives CASSLDSVDQPQHF.

This clonotype was counted many times. In DNA, the CDR3 is TGTGCCAGCAGTCGACTAGCGGCAGATACGCAGTATTTT. Amino acid sequence: CASSRLAADTQYF. The V and J genes are TRBV6-1 and TRBJ2-3; TRBD2 aligns across 9 bases. The CDR3 runs 13 residues. V gave up 5 bases and J gave up 4 bases; unmatched junction bases: 1. Per germline, CDR1 MNHNS and CDR2 SASEGT.

This clonotype came up a few times. The V call is TRBV7-2, the J call TRBJ2-1, with 9 bases that match TRBD1. The CDR3 is 17 residues long. CDR1 SGHTA and CDR2 FQGNSA come from the germline V gene. V lost 8 bases and J lost 6; bases outside the gene matches: 17. CDR3: CASSKQGARSTANEQFF. The CDR3 bases are TGTGCCAGCTCAAAACAGGGGGCGCGGTCAACTGCCAATGAGCAGTTCTTC.

The rearrangement links TRBV4-3 to TRBJ2-5; D gene ambiguous. This CDR3 spans 14 amino acids. Per germline, CDR1 LGHNA and CDR2 YSLEER. V lost 0 bases to trimming and J lost 0 bases, with 5 bases between them. The CDR3 here is CASSQEINQETQYF. Written as DNA, the CDR3 is TGCGCCAGCAGCCAAGAAATCAACCAAGAGACCCAGTACTTC.

This clonotype was seen ten or more times. V and J are TRBV10-3 and TRBJ2-7, with TRBD1 matching over 7 bases. With V trimmed by 6 bases and J by 5 bases, 7 bases remained unmatched. The CDR3 covers 13 residues. Per germline, CDR1 ENHRY and CDR2 SYGVKD. For the CDR3, the DNA is TGTGCCATCAGGGAGACAGGGAGCCACGAGCAGTACTTC. Its translation is CAIRETGSHEQYF.

This clonotype was observed many times. The V and J genes are TRBV5-1 and TRBJ2-2; TRBD1 agrees at 9 bases. Germline CDR1 is SGHRS and CDR2 is YFSETQ. The CDR3 has 15 residues. Trimming took 1 base from V and 7 from J; bases not matched to a gene: 5. CDR3 DNA sequence: TGCGCCAGCAGCTTGCCGGGACAGGGAAGCGGGGAGCTGTTTTTT. Protein product: CASSLPGQGSGELFF.

This clonotype was recorded at least ten times. The chain recombines TRBV7-3 with TRBJ2-3; 8 bases line up with TRBD2. CDR3 length: 14 residues. CDR1 is SGHTA and CDR2 is FQGTGA in the germline V gene. The junction had 4 bases not matched to a gene; V was cut back by 5 bases and J by 3 bases. CDR3 sequence reads: CASSVREGTDTQYF. The DNA for the CDR3 is TGTGCCAGCAGCGTTCGGGAGGGGACAGATACGCAGTATTTT.

This clonotype was observed many times. V usage is TRBV5-1 and J usage is TRBJ2-5; the match to TRBD2 covers 10 bases. V lost 0 bases and J lost 5; bases outside the gene matches: 13. The CDR3 is 18 residues long. Germline V CDR1 and CDR2: SGHRS, YFSETQ. The CDR3 here is CASSLELAGGSPSETQYF. CDR3 DNA: TGCGCCAGCAGCTTGGAGTTAGCGGGAGGTTCCCCTTCGGAGACCCAGTACTTC.

J is TRBJ2-1 and V is TRBV7-9; 8 positions match TRBD2. With V trimmed by 3 bases and J by 9 bases, 13 bases remained unmatched. Germline CDR1 reads SEHNR; CDR2 reads FQNEAQ (reference sequence). This CDR3 is 16 amino acids long. CDR3 amino acids: CASSFHIGRAVSEQFF. CDR3 nucleotide sequence: TGTGCCAGCAGCTTTCATATCGGGAGGGCTGTTAGTGAGCAGTTCTTC.

The table lists this clonotype with many counts. This chain joins TRBV29-1 and TRBJ1-1, with D possibly being TRBD1 (6 bases). In germline, CDR1 is SQVTM, CDR2 ANQGSEA. This CDR3 contains 13 residues. V was pared by 8 bases and J by 1 base, with 14 bases between. The CDR3 DNA is TGCAGCATTGCTCGGGGGCGGAACACTGAAGCTTTCTTT. Residues: CSIARGRNTEAFF.

CDR3: CASSLGDASTDTQYF. The CDR3 region has the DNA TGTGCCAGCAGCTTAGGAGATGCTAGCACAGATACGCAGTATTTT. The rearrangement uses TRBV7-6 and TRBJ2-3; D remains ambiguous. CDR3 length: 15 residues. V gave up 1 base and J gave up 0 bases, with 8 bases separating them. Germline CDR1 SGHVS, CDR2 FNYEAQ.

The rearrangement joins TRBV20-1 to TRBJ2-2, with D possibly matching TRBD2 (5 bases). Looked up from germline, CDR1 is DFQATT and CDR2 is SNEGSKA (reference sequence). Trimming left V 3 bases short and J 5 bases short, with 19 bases between. The CDR3 consists of 16 residues. CDR3 protein: CSASRIQASSTGELFF. Here the CDR3 DNA reads TGCAGTGCTAGTCGGATCCAGGCTAGCAGTACCGGGGAGCTGTTTTTT.

The chain is built from TRBV19 and TRBJ1-1; maybe TRBD1 (5 bases). The CDR3 loop spans 15 amino acids. V dropped 6 bases and J dropped 0 bases, with 14 bases sitting between them. From germline, CDR1 is LNHDA and CDR2 SQIVND (reference sequence). The chain's CDR3 is CASSPRTLMNTEAFF. The CDR3 DNA sequence: TGTGCCAGTAGCCCTCGGACACTCATGAACACTGAAGCTTTCTTT. Based on the CDR3 plus reference TRBV19 and TRBJ1-1, the full variable domain is DGGITQSPKYLFRKEGQNVTLSCEQNLNHDAMYWYRQDPGQGLRLIYYSQIVNDFQKGDIAEGYSVSREKKESFPLTVTSAQKNPTAFYLCASSPRTLMNTEAFFGQGTRLTVV.

Many counts were recorded for this clonotype. The rearrangement joins TRBV2 to TRBJ2-1; no firm D call. CDR1 and CDR2 (germline): SNHLY, FYNNEI. The V end lost 7 bases, the J end lost 7 bases, and 17 bases lay between the germline ends. This CDR3 has 14 residues. The CDR3 DNA sequence: TGTGCCAGCACCAAGCTTCCGGCCGGGAATGAGCAGTTCTTC. It specifies CASTKLPAGNEQFF.

This clonotype came up a few times. The V call is TRBV29-1, the J call TRBJ1-1, with D possibly matching TRBD1 (6 bases). The V and J ends lost 4 bases and 5 bases respectively, with 14 bases between them. This CDR3 contains 13 residues. Germline CDR1 and CDR2: SQVTM and ANQGSEA. This CDR3 reads CSVAEGVRTEAFF. DNA for the CDR3: TGCAGCGTTGCTGAGGGGGTGAGGACTGAAGCTTTCTTT.

This clonotype was counted ten times or more. The J gene is TRBJ2-7, the V gene TRBV10-3; D remains unclear. CDR1 is ENHRY and CDR2 is SYGVKD in the germline V gene. CDR3 size: 12 residues. The V and J ends lost 2 bases and 5 bases respectively, with 7 bases between them. CDR3 nucleotides: TGTGCCATCAGTGAGGCCAGAAACGAGCAGTACTTC. Translating gives CAISEARNEQYF.